This T cell receptor beta chain stems from a study of beta chain features in type 1 diabetes. The CDR3 runs to 11 residues. Between the trimmed V and J ends, which lost 2 bases and 7 bases, there was a span of 8 bases. Germline assignment: CDR1 GTSNPN and CDR2 SVGIG (reference sequence). Each population that was sorted was more than 95% pure. This clone was found a few times. Its specificity is not known. Overall study findings and caveats: Researchers report that Type 1 diabetes patients had moderately but significantly shorter TCRB CDR3s across all four CD4+ subsets. Insertions were fewer and deletions more numerous at VDJ junctions in type 1 diabetes patients.

The study reverse transcribed the entire isolated RNA, so it sequenced expressed TCRB transcripts. Clones were read by immunoSEQ multiplex PCR, and TCRdb kept only the in-frame ones, dropping some. This table holds about 230,000 clones, 15% to 20% found once. The sample taken for sequencing was naive CD4+ T cells from blood. The sequence derives from a man aged 30-40 years with type 1 diabetes. The chain is built from TRBV30 and TRBJ1-2; possibly TRBD1 for D (5 bases). DNA for the CDR3: TGTGCCTGGAGTTCGGGGGTTGGCTACACCTTC. As protein: CAWSSGVGYTF.